This T cell receptor (beta chain) was retrieved from a study of blood T cell repertoires in COVID-19. Study context: COVID-19 samples from acute and convalescent phases originated in the United States, Italy and Spain.

Individuals drawn from approximately 26 US areas were roughly 18 to 95 years old. Assay: immunoSEQ multiplex PCR; the TCRdb copy retains only in-frame clones and omits some. The table has 250,000 or so clones, approximately 88% seen once. Sample: PBMCs or T cells enriched from blood (not recorded which). The sequence was collected from a woman between 35 and 50 years old with acute COVID-19.

The CDR3 DNA reads as TGTGCCAGCAGCTTAGCCGAGGGGGCAGATACGCAGTATTTT. Translation gives CASSLAEGADTQYF. J is TRBJ2-3 and V is TRBV7-9; the D gene is possibly TRBD1 (6 bases). CDR1 SEHNR and CDR2 FQNEAQ come from the germline V gene (reference sequence). The CDR3 consists of 14 residues. Trimming took off 0 bases at V and 4 bases at J, with 8 bases between the two ends.